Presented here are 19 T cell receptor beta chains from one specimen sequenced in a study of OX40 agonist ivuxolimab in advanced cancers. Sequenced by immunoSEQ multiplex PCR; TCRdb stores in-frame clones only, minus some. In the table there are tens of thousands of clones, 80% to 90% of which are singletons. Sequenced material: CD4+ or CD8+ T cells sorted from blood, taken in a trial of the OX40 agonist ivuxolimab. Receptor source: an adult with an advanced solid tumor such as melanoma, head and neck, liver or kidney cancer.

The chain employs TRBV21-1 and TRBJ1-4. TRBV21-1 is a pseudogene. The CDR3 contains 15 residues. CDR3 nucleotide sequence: TGTGCCAGCAGCAAAGTGACGGGCCCACATGAAAAACTGTTTTTT. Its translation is CASSKVTGPHEKLFF.

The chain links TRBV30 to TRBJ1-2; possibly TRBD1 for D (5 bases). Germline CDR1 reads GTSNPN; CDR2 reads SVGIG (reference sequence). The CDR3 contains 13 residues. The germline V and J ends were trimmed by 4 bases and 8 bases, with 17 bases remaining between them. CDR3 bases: TGTGCCTGGACCCTCCCCCGGGGCGGCGGCTACACCTTC. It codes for CAWTLPRGGGYTF.

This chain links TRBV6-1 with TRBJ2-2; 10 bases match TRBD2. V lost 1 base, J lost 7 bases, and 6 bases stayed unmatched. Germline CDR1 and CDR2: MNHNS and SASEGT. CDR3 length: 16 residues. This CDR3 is CASSEVSGGFIGELFF. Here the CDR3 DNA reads TGTGCCAGCAGTGAAGTTAGCGGGGGGTTCATCGGGGAGCTGTTTTTT.

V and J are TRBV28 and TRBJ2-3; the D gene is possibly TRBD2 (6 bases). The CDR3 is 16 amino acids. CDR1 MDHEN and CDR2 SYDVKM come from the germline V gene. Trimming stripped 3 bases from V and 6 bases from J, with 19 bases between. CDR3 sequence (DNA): TGTGCCAGCAGTTTTCAAACGGGGGACCGGGGGGATACGCAGTATTTT. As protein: CASSFQTGDRGDTQYF.

CDR3: CAISGHTGGLDEQFF. CDR3 coding DNA: TGTGCCATCAGTGGGCATACAGGGGGCCTCGATGAGCAGTTCTTC. This chain links TRBV10-3 with TRBJ2-1; 9 bases map to TRBD1. The CDR3 totals 15 residues. V was clipped by 4 bases and J by 8 bases; unmatched bases: 9. Germline V CDR1 and CDR2: ENHRY, SYGVKD.

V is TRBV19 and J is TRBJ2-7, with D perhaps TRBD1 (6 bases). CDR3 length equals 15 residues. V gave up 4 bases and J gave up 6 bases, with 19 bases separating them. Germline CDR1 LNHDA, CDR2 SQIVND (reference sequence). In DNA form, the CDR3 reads TGTGCCAGTAGTACGGGACAAGTCACGTCGTTCGAGCAGTACTTC. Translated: CASSTGQVTSFEQYF.

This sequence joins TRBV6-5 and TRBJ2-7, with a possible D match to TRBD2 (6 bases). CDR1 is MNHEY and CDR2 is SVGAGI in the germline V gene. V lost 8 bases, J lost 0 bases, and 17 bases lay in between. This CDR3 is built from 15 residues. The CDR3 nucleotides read TGTGCCAGCGAAAATCCGGGGGTCGGCTCCTACGAGCAGTACTTC. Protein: CASENPGVGSYEQYF.

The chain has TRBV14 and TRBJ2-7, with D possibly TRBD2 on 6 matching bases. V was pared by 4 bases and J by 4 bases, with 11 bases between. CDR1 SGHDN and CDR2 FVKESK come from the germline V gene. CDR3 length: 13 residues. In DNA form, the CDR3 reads TGTGCCAGCAGCCTCGGGACTCCGTACGAGCAGTACTTC. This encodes CASSLGTPYEQYF.

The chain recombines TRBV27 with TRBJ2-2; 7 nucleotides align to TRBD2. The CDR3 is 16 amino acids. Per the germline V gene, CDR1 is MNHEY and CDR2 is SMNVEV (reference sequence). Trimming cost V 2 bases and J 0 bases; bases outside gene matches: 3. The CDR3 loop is CASSLMGRANTGELFF. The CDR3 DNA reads TGTGCCAGCAGTTTAATGGGGAGGGCGAACACCGGGGAGCTGTTTTTT.

CDR3 in amino acids: CAARDRANEKLFF. CDR3 coding DNA: TGTGCCGCCCGGGACAGGGCTAATGAAAAACTGTTTTTT. The chain joins TRBV19 to TRBJ1-4; 9 positions agree with TRBD1. Per the germline V gene, CDR1 is LNHDA and CDR2 is SQIVND (reference sequence). This CDR3 spans 13 amino acids. J lost 3 bases, V lost 11 bases, and 4 bases had no gene match.

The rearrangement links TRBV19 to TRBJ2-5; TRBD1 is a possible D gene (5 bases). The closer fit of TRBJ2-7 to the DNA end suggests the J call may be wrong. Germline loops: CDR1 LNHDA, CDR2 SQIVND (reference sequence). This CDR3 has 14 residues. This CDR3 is CASSIAPGHYEQYF. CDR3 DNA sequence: TGTGCCAGTAGTATAGCTCCAGGACACTACGAGCAGTACTTC.

As DNA, the CDR3 is TGTGCCAGCAGCGAAGCCTACGAGCAGTACTTC. This translates into CASSEAYEQYF. V is TRBV5-6 and J is TRBJ2-7, with D unclear. The length of the CDR3 is 11 residues. Trimming removed 4 bases at V and 2 bases at J, with 4 bases between. Germline V CDR1 and CDR2: SGHDT, YYEEEE.

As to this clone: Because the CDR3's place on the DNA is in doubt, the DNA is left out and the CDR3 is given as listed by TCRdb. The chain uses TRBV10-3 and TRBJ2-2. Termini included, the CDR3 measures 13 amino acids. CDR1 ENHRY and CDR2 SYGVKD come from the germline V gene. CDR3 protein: CAISGFGAGELFF.

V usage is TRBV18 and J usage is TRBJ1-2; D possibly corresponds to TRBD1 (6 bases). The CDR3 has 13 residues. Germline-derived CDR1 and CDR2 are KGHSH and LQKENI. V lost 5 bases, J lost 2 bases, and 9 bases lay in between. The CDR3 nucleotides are TGTGCCAGCTCAGAAACAGGGAACTATGGCTACACCTTC. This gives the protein CASSETGNYGYTF.

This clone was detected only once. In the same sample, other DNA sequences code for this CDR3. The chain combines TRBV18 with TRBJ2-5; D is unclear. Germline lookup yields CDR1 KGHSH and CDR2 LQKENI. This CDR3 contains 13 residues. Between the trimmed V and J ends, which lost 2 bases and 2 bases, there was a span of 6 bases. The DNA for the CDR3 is TGTGCCAGCTCACCAGGTAGACAAGAGACCCAGTACTTC. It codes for CASSPGRQETQYF.

CDR3 nucleotide sequence: TGTGCCATCAGTGAGTCTGGGACAGGGGCCTACGAGCAGTACTTC. This sequence encodes CAISESGTGAYEQYF. This sequence joins TRBV10-3 and TRBJ2-7; 10 bases line up with TRBD1. The CDR3 totals 15 residues. CDR1 is ENHRY, CDR2 SYGVKD, per germline. V shed 0 bases, J shed 2 bases, and the junction held 1 base outside the gene matches.

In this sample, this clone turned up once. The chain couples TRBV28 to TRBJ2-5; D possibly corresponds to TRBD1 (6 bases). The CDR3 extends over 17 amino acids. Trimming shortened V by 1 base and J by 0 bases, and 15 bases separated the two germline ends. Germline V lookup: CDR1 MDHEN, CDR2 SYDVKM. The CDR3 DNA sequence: TGTGCCAGCAGTTTATTTGGATGGGGGCAGAACCAAGAGACCCAGTACTTC. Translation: CASSLFGWGQNQETQYF.

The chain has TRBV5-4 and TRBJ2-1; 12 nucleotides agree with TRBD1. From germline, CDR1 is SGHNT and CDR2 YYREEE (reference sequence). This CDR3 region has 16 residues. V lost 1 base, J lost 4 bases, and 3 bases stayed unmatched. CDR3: CASSLQGQGAYNEQFF. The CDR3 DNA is TGTGCCAGCAGCTTGCAGGGACAGGGGGCTTACAATGAGCAGTTCTTC.

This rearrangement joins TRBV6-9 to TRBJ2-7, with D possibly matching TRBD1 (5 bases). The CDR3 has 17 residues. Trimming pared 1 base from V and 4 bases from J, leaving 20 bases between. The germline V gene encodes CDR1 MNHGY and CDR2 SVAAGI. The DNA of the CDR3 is TGTGCCAGCAGTTATTGGTCGATCCGGCCAGGGCGGTACGAGCAGTACTTC. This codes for CASSYWSIRPGRYEQYF.